This T cell receptor beta chain was captured by sequencing in a study of blood T cell repertoires in COVID-19. At the level of the study: COVID-19 samples collected from the United States, Italy and Spain covered acute and convalescent phases. The cDNA or gDNA used as material had been derived from T cells, B-cell-depleted T cells, or PBMCs.

In the study's own analysis: It was from reference gene primer amplification that nucleated cell counts were estimated. The method was immunoSEQ multiplex PCR; TCRdb's version includes in-frame clones alone and lacks a portion of them. The D gene and trimming were derived from the DNA, and the V and J assignments and clone size from that table. The sample records 45,000 or so clones, 85% to 90% being singletons. This receptor was taken from a human donor in a cohort sampled during active COVID-19. The sequenced material came from peripheral blood.

The CDR3 protein is CASSSGGGLDQPQHF. The CDR3 bases are TGTGCCAGCAGCTCAGGCGGGGGTCTGGATCAGCCCCAGCATTTT. This chain connects TRBV5-4 to TRBJ1-5; D is perhaps TRBD1 (5 bases). CDR3 length: 15 residues. The germline V gene encodes CDR1 SGHNT and CDR2 YYREEE (reference sequence). Between the trimmed V and J ends, which lost 3 bases and 5 bases, there was a span of 15 bases.